Listed below are T cell receptor beta chains from one sample, sequenced in a study of T cells in localized non-small cell lung cancer. This table comes from immunoSEQ multiplex PCR, and its TCRdb copy is limited to in-frame clones, with some not included. Of tens of thousands of clones listed, roughly 75% are singletons. The sequences come from peripheral blood, collected before any cancer treatment. The receptor source for this set is a male donor aged 60 or over with stage III squamous cell lung carcinoma. Each CDR3 is given with its conserved first and last residue. D genes are given only for firm matches. Expanded clones are given a class, and other clones once, few, many or no size at all.

V: TRBV28; size: NA; D: NA; J: TRBJ1-2; DNA: TGTGCCAGCAGGGCGGAGGAAGTCTATGGCTACACCTTC; CDR3: CASRAEEVYGYTF
V: TRBV19; size: few; D: NA; J: TRBJ1-3; DNA: TGTGCCAGTAGTCCGGGCCTGCGAAACACCATATATTTT; CDR3: CASSPGLRNTIYF
V: TRBV18; size: NA; D: TRBD1; J: TRBJ1-5; DNA: TGTGCCAGCTCACCACCGTTCGGACAGGGCAATCAGCCCCAGCATTTT; CDR3: CASSPPFGQGNQPQHF
V: TRBV27; size: few; D: TRBD1; J: TRBJ1-2; DNA: TGTGCCAGCCGGGGACAGGGGGCGCGATATGGCTACACCTTC; CDR3: CASRGQGARYGYTF
V: TRBV7-3; size: NA; D: TRBD1; J: TRBJ2-3; DNA: TGTGCCAGCAGCTTGACAGGGGACGGGACAGATACGCAGTATTTT; CDR3: CASSLTGDGTDTQYF
V: TRBV7-8; size: NA; D: NA; J: TRBJ2-1; DNA: TGTGCCAGCAGCTACCGGGACTTGTACAATGAGCAGTTCTTC; CDR3: CASSYRDLYNEQFF
V: TRBV5-4; size: NA; D: TRBD1; J: TRBJ1-1; DNA: TGTGCCAGCAGCGGGGACAGGGGTTTTAGTGAAGCTTTCTTT; CDR3: CASSGDRGFSEAFF
V: TRBV9; size: NA; D: NA; J: TRBJ2-2; DNA: TGTGCCAGCAGCCTATCCACGTCCGCGAACACCGGGGAGCTGTTTTTT; CDR3: CASSLSTSANTGELFF
V: TRBV27; size: NA; D: NA; J: TRBJ2-5; DNA: TGTGCCAGCAGTTTCGGATCGGCCCAAGAGACCCAGTACTTC; CDR3: CASSFGSAQETQYF
V: TRBV5-5; size: NA; D: NA; J: TRBJ1-1; DNA: TGTGCCAGCAGCGGGGCCTTCAGGACGGGCACTGAAGCTTTCTTT; CDR3: CASSGAFRTGTEAFF
V: TRBV7-8; size: NA; D: TRBD1; J: TRBJ1-3; DNA: TGTGCCAGCAGCCCGCAGACAGGGGGAAACACCATATATTTT; CDR3: CASSPQTGGNTIYF
V: TRBV10-3; size: NA; D: NA; J: TRBJ2-5; DNA: TGTGCCATCAGTACAGGGTACGAGACCCAGTACTTC; CDR3: CAISTGYETQYF
V: TRBV6-4; size: NA; D: NA; J: TRBJ1-3; DNA: TGTGCCAGCACACCCAACCCAACAGGGTCTGGAAACACCATATATTTT; CDR3: CASTPNPTGSGNTIYF
V: TRBV7-2; size: NA; D: NA; J: TRBJ1-1; DNA: TGTGCCAGCAGCTTAGGTGGTAGAGGCTCAGCTTTCTTT; CDR3: CASSLGGRGSAFF
V: TRBV5-1; size: NA; D: NA; J: TRBJ2-6; DNA: TGCGCCAGCATGGAGGACTCTGGGGCCAACGTCCTGACTTTC; CDR3: CASMEDSGANVLTF
V: TRBV4-1; size: NA; D: TRBD1; J: TRBJ1-3; DNA: TGCGCCAGCAGCCCCCGGACAGGGGCGCCCTCTGGAAACACCATATATTTT; CDR3: CASSPRTGAPSGNTIYF
V: TRBV5-8; size: NA; D: NA; J: TRBJ1-3; DNA: TGTGCCAGCAGCTTGGATGCGGGGGGTTTTTCTGGAAACACCATATATTTT; CDR3: CASSLDAGGFSGNTIYF
V: TRBV7-3; size: NA; D: NA; J: TRBJ2-2; DNA: TGTGCCAGCAGAGCCGACCTGGGGGTACCCGGGGAGCTGTTTTTT; CDR3: CASRADLGVPGELFF
V: TRBV7-2; size: NA; D: NA; J: TRBJ2-1; DNA: TGTGCCAGCAGTTTAGGAGGGGTCCGTTACAATGAGCAGTTCTTC; CDR3: CASSLGGVRYNEQFF
V: TRBV27; size: NA; D: NA; J: TRBJ2-7; DNA: TGTGCCAGCAGTTTAGGCCCCAGGGGCTACGAGCAGTACTTC; CDR3: CASSLGPRGYEQYF
V: TRBV11-2; size: NA; D: TRBD2; J: TRBJ2-1; DNA: TGTGCCAGCAGCTCAGCGAGAGGGAGGGCCTACGGTGAGCAGTTCTTC; CDR3: CASSSARGRAYGEQFF
V: TRBV28; size: NA; D: TRBD1; J: TRBJ1-4; DNA: TGTGCCAGCAGATCCGGACAGGGGGACAGAGAAAAACTGTTTTTT; CDR3: CASRSGQGDREKLFF
V: TRBV4-1; size: once; D: TRBD1; J: TRBJ2-6; DNA: TGCGCCAGCAGCCAAGATCTGATGAGACAGGGTAGTGGGGCCAACGTCCTGACTTTC; CDR3: CASSQDLMRQGSGANVLTF
V: TRBV11-2; size: NA; D: NA; J: TRBJ2-1; DNA: TGTGCCAGCAGCTTAGGAGGACTACCCAACAATGAGCAGTTCTTC; CDR3: CASSLGGLPNNEQFF
V: TRBV6-1; size: NA; D: NA; J: TRBJ2-7; DNA: TGTGCCAGCAGTGAGTGGATCTACGAGCAGTACTTC; CDR3: CASSEWIYEQYF
V: TRBV7-3; size: NA; D: TRBD2; J: TRBJ2-1; DNA: TGTGCCAGCAGCTCGACTAGCGGGGGGGCCGGTAATGAGCAGTTCTTC; CDR3: CASSSTSGGAGNEQFF
V: TRBV7-8; size: NA; D: TRBD2; J: TRBJ2-7; DNA: TGTGCCAGCAGCAGGGGACTAGCGGGCGCAGCCTACGAGCAGTACTTC; CDR3: CASSRGLAGAAYEQYF
V: TRBV18; size: NA; D: NA; J: TRBJ2-3; DNA: TGTGCCAGCTCACTTTTCAGCACAGATACGCAGTATTTT; CDR3: CASSLFSTDTQYF
V: TRBV7-2; size: NA; D: TRBD1; J: TRBJ1-2; DNA: TGTGCCAGCAGCCCCCCTCCGGGACAGGGCTATGGCTACACCTTC; CDR3: CASSPPPGQGYGYTF
V: TRBV30; size: once; D: TRBD1; J: TRBJ2-4; DNA: TGTGCCTGGAGTATCGGGACAGGGGGAGCGAACATTCAGTACTTC; CDR3: CAWSIGTGGANIQYF
V: TRBV19; size: NA; D: NA; J: TRBJ1-3; DNA: TGTGCCAGTAGTCCCCAGGGTGGGGATGGAAACACCATATATTTT; CDR3: CASSPQGGDGNTIYF
V: TRBV7-7; size: NA; D: NA; J: TRBJ2-5; DNA: TGTGCCAGCAGCTTAGCGGAGGCAGAGACCCAGTACTTC; CDR3: CASSLAEAETQYF